This passage covers 4 T cell receptor beta chains from one sample sequenced in a study of blood T cell repertoires in COVID-19. Some clones are missing from TCRdb's copy, which holds only in-frame ones; the method was immunoSEQ multiplex PCR. The sample holds approximately 130,000 clones, under 85% seen once. The sample consisted of PBMCs or T cells enriched from blood (not recorded which). These receptors all stem from a man aged 25-45 years who had recovered from COVID-19.

The chain joins TRBV7-9 to TRBJ2-7; D is perhaps TRBD2 (6 bases). The germline V gene encodes CDR1 SEHNR and CDR2 FQNEAQ (reference sequence). V dropped 10 bases and J dropped 4 bases, with 14 bases sitting between them. The CDR3 contains 12 residues. The CDR3 bases are TGTGCCACCCGGGGGACCGGTTACGAGCAGTACTTC. This codes for CATRGTGYEQYF.

The chain joins TRBV2 to TRBJ1-1; TRBD1 aligns across 9 bases. The CDR3 spans 11 residues. Germline V gives CDR1 SNHLY, CDR2 FYNNEI. V dropped 6 bases and J dropped 11; count of bases not matched to a gene: 4. In DNA, the CDR3 is TGTGCCAGCAGCGTACAGGGGGCTGCTTTCTTT. This encodes CASSVQGAAFF.

This chain links TRBV11-3 with TRBJ2-3, with 7 bases matching TRBD2. Germline V gives CDR1 SGHNT, CDR2 YENEEA. The ends lost 2 bases at V and 2 bases at J; junction bases unmatched: 4. CDR3 length: 15 residues. CDR3 DNA sequence: TGTGCCAGCAGCTTAAGGAGCGGGAACACAGATACGCAGTATTTT. Translating it yields CASSLRSGNTDTQYF.

The chain links TRBV11-2 to TRBJ2-1; D is perhaps TRBD1 (6 bases). Between the trimmed V and J ends, which lost 4 bases and 4 bases, there was a span of 11 bases. CDR1 is SGHAT and CDR2 is FQNNGV in the germline V gene. The length of the CDR3 is 14 residues. CDR3 nucleotides: TGTGCCAGCAGCTCAGGGGCGGAATACAATGAGCAGTTCTTC. Residues: CASSSGAEYNEQFF.